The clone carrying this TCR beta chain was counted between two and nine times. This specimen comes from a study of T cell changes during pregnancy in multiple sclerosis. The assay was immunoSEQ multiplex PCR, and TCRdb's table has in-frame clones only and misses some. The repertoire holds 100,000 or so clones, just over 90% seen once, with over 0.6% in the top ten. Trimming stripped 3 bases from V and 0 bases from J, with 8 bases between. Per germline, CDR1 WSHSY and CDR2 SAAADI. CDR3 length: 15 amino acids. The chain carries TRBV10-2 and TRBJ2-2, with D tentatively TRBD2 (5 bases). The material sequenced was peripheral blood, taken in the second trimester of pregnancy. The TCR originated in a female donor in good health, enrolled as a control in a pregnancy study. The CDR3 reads CASSDQRPNTGELFF. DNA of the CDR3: TGCGCCAGCAGTGACCAGCGGCCGAACACCGGGGAGCTGTTTTTT.